The 26 T cell receptor beta chains below all came from one sample that was sequenced in a study of PD-1 blockade in classical Hodgkin lymphoma. Data came from immunoSEQ multiplex PCR; TCRdb stores just in-frame clones and leaves some out. The sample has around 25,000 clones, over 75% seen once. Time point in this sample: cycle 4 day 1 (C4D1), after about 6 weeks of nivolumab. Brentuximab vedotin exposure varied among the patients, all of whom had relapsed after autologous stem cell transplantation. Starting with thawed PBMCs, CD4+ T cells were purified by magnetic negative selection. The sequencing here drew on CD4+ T cells from blood, taken before the fourth cycle of nivolumab. These receptors were collected from a human donor with classical Hodgkin lymphoma.

This sequence joins TRBV2 and TRBJ1-5, with D possibly TRBD1 on 6 matching bases. Trimming took off 6 bases at V and 3 bases at J, with 9 bases between the two ends. This CDR3 is built from 13 residues. Germline V lookup: CDR1 SNHLY, CDR2 FYNNEI. The CDR3 bases are TGTGCCAGCAGAGGACAGCCCAATCAGCCCCAGCATTTT. Translated: CASRGQPNQPQHF.

The rearrangement joins TRBV16 to TRBJ1-2, with D possibly TRBD1 on 6 matching bases. CDR1 and CDR2 from the germline V gene are KGHSY and FQNENV. The length of the CDR3 is 15 residues. The germline V and J ends were trimmed by 4 bases and 5 bases, with 17 bases remaining between them. This CDR3 reads CASSLLGGAQYGYTF. CDR3 DNA: TGTGCCAGCAGCCTGTTGGGGGGCGCTCAGTATGGCTACACCTTC.

This rearrangement joins TRBV19 to TRBJ1-1; 10 positions agree with TRBD1. The V gene end was trimmed by 10 bases and the J gene end by 0 bases; junction bases not matched to a gene: 8. This CDR3 spans 15 amino acids. Germline CDR1 and CDR2: LNHDA and SQIVND (reference sequence). CDR3 residues: CATKGQGTMNTEAFF. The CDR3, as DNA: TGTGCCACCAAGGGACAGGGGACGATGAACACTGAAGCTTTCTTT. The entire variable domain, with the rest obtained from reference TRBV19 and TRBJ1-1, is as follows: DGGITQSPKYLFRKEGQNVTLSCEQNLNHDAMYWYRQDPGQGLRLIYYSQIVNDFQKGDIAEGYSVSREKKESFPLTVTSAQKNPTAFYLCATKGQGTMNTEAFFGQGTRLTVV.

V gene TRBV7-6 combines with J gene TRBJ1-1; D remains ambiguous. Per germline, CDR1 SGHVS and CDR2 FNYEAQ. V was shortened by 5 bases and J by 2 bases, with 15 bases between the two germline ends. CDR3 length equals 15 residues. The CDR3 loop is CASSPNHDRNTEAFF. The CDR3, as DNA: TGTGCCAGCAGCCCGAACCACGATCGCAACACTGAAGCTTTCTTT.

This chain connects TRBV7-9 to TRBJ1-4, with no clear D. This CDR3 has 12 residues. Trimming removed 5 bases from V and 6 bases from J, with 7 bases in between. CDR1 is SEHNR, CDR2 FQNEAQ, per germline (reference sequence). Here the CDR3 DNA reads TGTGCCAGCAGCATAAAGGATGAAAAACTGTTTTTT. Encoded protein: CASSIKDEKLFF.

The chain is built from TRBV6-4 and TRBJ1-2; TRBD1 is a possible D gene (6 bases). The germline V gene encodes CDR1 MRHNA and CDR2 SNTAGT. The CDR3 is made up of 15 amino acids. V lost 6 bases, J lost 7 bases, and 21 bases lay in between. Here the CDR3 DNA reads TGTGCCAGCAGCCTCAGAGAAGGGGGTGATGGTGGCTACACCTTC. Its translation is CASSLREGGDGGYTF.

This chain joins TRBV7-8 and TRBJ1-1; weak D call: TRBD1 (5 bases). Germline V gene data show CDR1 as SGHVS and CDR2 as FQNEAQ. Trimming removed 6 bases at V and 4 bases at J, with 15 bases between. There are 14 residues in the CDR3. The CDR3 coding sequence is TGTGCCAGCAGGGGGCGCCCCCTGTTCACTGAAGCTTTCTTT. Its protein product is CASRGRPLFTEAFF.

The rearrangement links TRBV6-6 to TRBJ1-2; possibly TRBD1 for D (5 bases). The germline CDR1 and CDR2 sequences are MNHNY and SVGAGI (reference sequence). V was cut by 8 bases and J by 7 bases, with 23 bases left in between. CDR3 length: 15 amino acids. The CDR3 DNA sequence: TGTGCCAGCGTTGCTCCCGGGACCGGATTTGTTGGCTACACCTTC. This gives the protein CASVAPGTGFVGYTF.

V usage is TRBV6-1 and J usage is TRBJ2-1; 10 bases line up with TRBD2. The CDR3 runs 16 residues. The junction had 10 bases not matched to a gene; V was cut back by 3 bases and J by 8 bases. Germline CDR1 is MNHNS and CDR2 is SASEGT. CDR3 sequence reads: CASSDGLAGAVDEQFF. CDR3 nucleotides: TGTGCCAGCAGTGATGGGCTAGCGGGGGCTGTGGATGAGCAGTTCTTC.

This clone came up once. The chain combines TRBV6-6 with TRBJ2-5; tentatively, D is TRBD1 (6 bases). From germline, CDR1 is MNHNY and CDR2 SVGAGI (reference sequence). CDR3 length equals 11 residues. Trimming pared 7 bases from V and 3 bases from J, leaving 6 bases between. CDR3 sequence reads: CASTGEETQYF. The CDR3 region has the DNA TGTGCCAGCACAGGGGAAGAGACCCAGTACTTC.

This clone was seen a single time. The chain has TRBV12-5 and TRBJ1-2; 9 bases match TRBD1. The germline CDR1 and CDR2 sequences are LGHNT and FRNRAP. Germline trimming cut 4 bases from V and 8 bases from J; bases unmatched to any gene: 14. This CDR3 spans 16 amino acids. The CDR3 is CASGYILGQGLGGYTF. CDR3 in DNA: TGTGCTAGTGGTTACATCCTAGGACAGGGGCTGGGCGGCTACACCTTC.

The chain couples TRBV5-4 to TRBJ1-1; a possible D gene is TRBD1 (6 bases). CDR1 and CDR2 (germline): SGHNT, YYREEE (reference sequence). This CDR3 spans 13 amino acids. V shed 0 bases and J shed 5 bases, with 8 bases lying between them. The CDR3 region has the DNA TGTGCCAGCAGCTTGGAGCAGGGGACTGAAGCTTTCTTT. This translates into CASSLEQGTEAFF.

The CDR3 nucleotides are TGCGCCAGCAGCTTGAACGGGGATTATACGCAGTATTTT. Translation gives CASSLNGDYTQYF. The V call is TRBV5-1, the J call TRBJ2-3; tentatively, D is TRBD2 (5 bases). Germline-derived CDR1 and CDR2 are SGHRS and YFSETQ. V was clipped by 1 base and J by 7 bases, with 10 bases between them. This CDR3 is 13 amino acids long.

The table lists this clone with a few counts. This chain uses TRBV4-2 with TRBJ1-1; D may be TRBD1 (5 bases). This CDR3 is 16 amino acids long. Germline V gene data show CDR1 as LGHNA and CDR2 as YNFKEQ. Trimming cost V 1 base and J 2 bases, with 14 bases left between them. The CDR3 spells CASSQGTDNYNTEAFF. The CDR3 region has the DNA TGTGCCAGCAGCCAAGGGACGGACAATTATAACACTGAAGCTTTCTTT.

In this sample, this clone turned up a few times. This CDR3 is CASSSRDYEQYF. The CDR3 DNA reads TGTGCCAGCAGCTCCAGGGACTACGAGCAGTACTTC. The chain has TRBV7-9 and TRBJ2-7, with D tentatively TRBD1 (5 bases). V lost 4 bases and J lost 3, with 7 bases in between. Germline V gene sequence: CDR1 SEHNR, CDR2 FQNEAQ (reference sequence). This CDR3 contains 12 residues.

The chain carries TRBV10-3 and TRBJ1-1; TRBD1 might be the D (5 bases). The CDR3 extends over 15 amino acids. V was shortened by 3 bases and J by 5 bases, with 16 bases between the two germline ends. The germline V gene encodes CDR1 ENHRY and CDR2 SYGVKD. The CDR3 here is CAISDQASKGTEAFF. The CDR3 DNA reads as TGTGCCATCAGTGATCAGGCTTCAAAGGGGACTGAAGCTTTCTTT.

This clone was counted only a few times. The rearrangement uses TRBV6-5 and TRBJ1-1; 7 positions match TRBD1. The germline V gene has CDR1 MNHEY and CDR2 SVGAGI. Germline trimming cut 6 bases from V and 4 bases from J; bases unmatched to any gene: 8. The length of the CDR3 is 14 residues. The CDR3 DNA is TGTGCCAGCAGCCATGGACAGGTTGCCACTGAAGCTTTCTTT. Protein product: CASSHGQVATEAFF.

V is TRBV5-1 and J is TRBJ1-6; D is undetermined. V was cut by 0 bases and J by 15 bases, with 13 bases left in between. The germline gives CDR1 SGHRS, CDR2 YFSETQ. The CDR3 runs 13 residues. CDR3 bases: TGCGCCAGCAGCTTGGCCGGGCGGGTTGGCCTCCACTTT. Its translation: CASSLAGRVGLHF.

The V and J genes are TRBV7-2 and TRBJ2-3; D perhaps matches TRBD2 (6 bases). This CDR3 has 15 amino acids. Germline assignment: CDR1 SGHTA and CDR2 FQGNSA. The V and J ends lost 1 base and 4 bases respectively, with 12 bases between them. The CDR3 reads CASSLEASVADTQYF. CDR3 nucleotide sequence: TGTGCCAGCAGCTTAGAGGCTAGCGTCGCAGATACGCAGTATTTT.

The CDR3 DNA sequence: TGTGCCAGCAGCGCAGCTCCGGACTTCCAAGAGACCCAGTACTTC. Protein: CASSAAPDFQETQYF. The chain has TRBV9 and TRBJ2-5, with D possibly being TRBD2 (5 bases). Deletions cut 3 bases from V and 1 base from J, with 13 bases between. The CDR3 consists of 15 residues. Looked up from germline, CDR1 is SGDLS and CDR2 is YYNGEE.

This sequence joins TRBV9 and TRBJ2-3, with D perhaps TRBD2 (7 bases). Looked up from germline, CDR1 is SGDLS and CDR2 is YYNGEE. Between the trimmed V and J ends, which lost 3 bases and 2 bases, there was a span of 13 bases. This CDR3 region has 15 residues. Here the CDR3 DNA reads TGTGCCAGCAGCGAGGGGGGGCAGACCACAGATACGCAGTATTTT. Translation: CASSEGGQTTDTQYF.

The chain recombines TRBV18 with TRBJ1-2; 9 nucleotides agree with TRBD1. The trim removed 3 bases at V and 6 bases at J, leaving 5 bases unmatched. Per germline, CDR1 KGHSH and CDR2 LQKENI. There are 14 residues in the CDR3. The CDR3 DNA sequence: TGTGCCAGCTCACCCGGGACAGGGTTGAATGGCTACACCTTC. Encoded protein: CASSPGTGLNGYTF.

The J gene is TRBJ1-5, the V gene TRBV27, with D perhaps matching TRBD1 (5 bases). CDR3 length equals 15 residues. The germline V and J ends were trimmed by 5 bases and 2 bases, with 13 bases remaining between them. The V gene's germline CDR1 is MNHEY and CDR2 SMNVEV (reference sequence). The chain's CDR3 is CASSSRALGNQPQHF. CDR3 nucleotides: TGTGCCAGCAGTAGCAGGGCGTTGGGCAATCAGCCCCAGCATTTT.

The CDR3 coding sequence is TGTGCCACGCGGGACAGGGGTACCAGAAACCTCAATGAGCAGTTCTTC. It translates to CATRDRGTRNLNEQFF. V gene TRBV10-3 combines with J gene TRBJ2-1; TRBD1 matches at 10 bases. V gave up 10 bases and J gave up 6 bases; unmatched junction bases: 15. CDR1 ENHRY and CDR2 SYGVKD come from the germline V gene. The CDR3 is 16 amino acids.

The genes are TRBV27 and TRBJ2-2; D is possibly TRBD1 (7 bases). V lost 3 bases and J 4 bases, leaving 12 bases between the germline ends. CDR1 is MNHEY, CDR2 SMNVEV, per germline (reference sequence). This CDR3 contains 15 residues. CDR3: CASSLEGAGTGELFF. The CDR3, as DNA: TGTGCCAGCAGTTTGGAGGGGGCGGGCACCGGGGAGCTGTTTTTT.

V usage is TRBV11-3 and J usage is TRBJ1-2; the D gene is possibly TRBD1 (5 bases). Germline CDR1 is SGHNT and CDR2 is YENEEA. V was cut by 5 bases and J by 5 bases, with 24 bases left in between. This CDR3 is built from 17 residues. CDR3 loop: CASSPAGLAGSLYGYTF. The CDR3 bases are TGTGCCAGCAGCCCCGCCGGTTTGGCAGGGTCCCTTTATGGCTACACCTTC.